This paragraph reports one TCR beta chain. The sample comes from a study of human versus mouse CDR3 diversity and MHC coevolution. The overall study: Valid reads per sample ranged from roughly 5.5 x 10^6 to 1.6 x 10^7.

The length of the CDR3 is 16 residues. Germline V lookup: CDR1 SEHNR, CDR2 FQNEAQ (reference sequence). V lost 5 bases to trimming and J lost 7 bases; unmatched junction nucleotides: 14. Clones were read by immunoSEQ multiplex PCR, and TCRdb kept only the in-frame ones, dropping some. There are about 77,000 clones in the sample; 92% occur only once, and roughly 0.15% lies in the top ten. The rearrangement joins TRBV7-9 to TRBJ2-7, with TRBD2 matching 10 bases. This sequence was found in a person aged 25-75 years in good health. The sample consisted of naive CD4+ T cells from blood. Subset denoted: CD45RO-negative CD62L-positive naive CD4 T cells. The CDR3 region is CASSLSFQRGGREQYF. The CDR3 DNA reads TGTGCCAGCAGCCTCTCATTCCAGCGGGGGGGCCGGGAGCAGTACTTC. Combining the CDR3 with reference TRBV7-9 and TRBJ2-7 gives the whole variable domain DTGVSQNPRHKITKRGQNVTFRCDPISEHNRLYWYRQTLGQGPEFLTYFQNEAQLEKSRLLSDRFSAERPKGSFSTLEIQRTEQGDSAMYLCASSLSFQRGGREQYFGPGTRLTVT.